A single sample is the source of the 3 T cell receptor beta chains below, sequenced in a study of early T cells in non-severe SARS-CoV-2 infection. MiXCR, applied by TCRdb to the 5' RACE reads, yields one record per CDR3 protein. The sample records under 85,000 distinct CDR3 sequences, more than 10% being singletons. The sample taken for sequencing was whole blood. These TCRs come from an adult who was a healthcare worker with PCR-confirmed SARS-CoV-2 infection or an uninfected control (not recorded which).

At least ten counts were recorded for this clonotype. The genes are TRBV7-2 and TRBJ2-7; possible D gene TRBD2, 6 bases. The CDR3 runs 15 residues. V lost 1 base and J 3 bases, leaving 13 bases between the germline ends. Germline lookup yields CDR1 SGHTA and CDR2 FQGNSA. CDR3 in amino acids: CASSLDRTTRYEQYF. Written as DNA, the CDR3 is TGTGCCAGCAGCTTAGATAGGACTACACGCTACGAGCAGTACTTC.

This clonotype was seen ten or more times. V usage is TRBV20-1 and J usage is TRBJ1-2, with TRBD1 as a possible D gene (6 bases). V was shortened by 6 bases and J by 4 bases, with 15 bases between the two germline ends. The CDR3 runs 13 residues. Germline CDR1 is DFQATT and CDR2 is SNEGSKA (reference sequence). The CDR3 is CSAVSRGIYGYTF. The CDR3 DNA follows: TGCAGTGCCGTTAGCAGGGGTATCTATGGCTACACCTTC.

This clonotype was seen many times. V usage is TRBV7-6 and J usage is TRBJ2-2, with D hard to call. V gave up 1 base and J gave up 2 bases, with 11 bases separating them. The V gene's germline CDR1 is SGHVS and CDR2 FNYEAQ. The CDR3 is 16 amino acids. The CDR3 coding sequence is TGTGCCAGCAGCTTAGGGACCAGTATCAACACCGGGGAGCTGTTTTTT. This gives the protein CASSLGTSINTGELFF.